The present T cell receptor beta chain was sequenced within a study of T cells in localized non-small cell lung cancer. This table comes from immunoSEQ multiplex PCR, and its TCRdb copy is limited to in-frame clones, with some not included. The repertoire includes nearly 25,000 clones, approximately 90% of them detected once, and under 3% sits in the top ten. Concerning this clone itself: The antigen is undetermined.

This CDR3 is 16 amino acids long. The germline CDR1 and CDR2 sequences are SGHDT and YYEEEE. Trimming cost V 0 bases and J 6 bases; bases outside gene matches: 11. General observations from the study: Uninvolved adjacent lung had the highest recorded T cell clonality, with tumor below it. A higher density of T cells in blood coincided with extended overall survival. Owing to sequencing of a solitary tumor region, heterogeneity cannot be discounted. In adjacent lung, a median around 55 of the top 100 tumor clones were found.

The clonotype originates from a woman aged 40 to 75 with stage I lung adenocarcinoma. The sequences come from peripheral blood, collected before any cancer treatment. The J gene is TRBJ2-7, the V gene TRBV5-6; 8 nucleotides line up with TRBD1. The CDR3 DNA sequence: TGTGCCAGCAGCTTGGCTCAGGGGGCTAACGTGATCGAGCAGTACTTC. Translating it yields CASSLAQGANVIEQYF.